This T cell receptor (beta chain) was recorded in a study of cytomegalovirus exposure and HLA in healthy donors. In regard to this clone: Its antigen is not identified.

The PCR was carried out with 60 Vbeta primers and 13 Jbeta primers. Measured with immunoSEQ multiplex PCR; TCRdb has only the in-frame clones, and not every one. The sample carries 150,000 to 180,000 clones, around 82% recorded once. Per the germline V gene, CDR1 is MNHEY and CDR2 is SMNVEV (reference sequence). The CDR3 is made up of 11 amino acids. V was shortened by 6 bases and J by 6 bases, with 6 bases between the two germline ends. It was healthy bone marrow donors who served as donors. General study findings and limits: In vitro assays verified that a few CMV-associated chains recognized CMV antigens specifically.

The TCR originated in a woman aged 45-65 years in good health and CMV-seropositive. The chain has TRBV27 and TRBJ1-5; unclear D gene. Sequencing was done on a sample of PBMCs. The CDR3 coding sequence is TGTGCCAGCAGCTGTATTCAGCCCCAGCATTTT. Encoded protein: CASSCIQPQHF.